This T cell receptor (beta chain) was obtained from a study of Japanese encephalitis immunity and Zika vaccine responses (dated by TCRdb to 2020 to 2023). Broadly, across the study: Included participants received three 5.0 ug doses of alum-adjuvanted ZPIV at weeks 0, 4 and 28. For stimulations, either ZIKV structural-protein peptide pools divided into flavivirus-conserved and non-conserved sets or JEV or YFV peptides matching the pre-vaccination were used. Approximately 12 participants were given two doses of JEV vaccine (IXIARO) 28 days apart, two to three months before the first ZPIV dose. One dose of YFV vaccine (YF-VAX) was administered before ZPIV to roughly 12 participants, and 8 to 10 participants were flavivirus-naive. Six representative participants per pre-vaccination group were picked for TCR sequencing, using samples from week 52 and from week 0, the point after pre-vaccination but before ZPIV. ZIKV peptides were 15-mers overlapping by 11 residues, selected for NetMHCpan/NetMHCII-predicted epitopes with affinity below 50 nM. The study tested whether CD4 T cell responses to the Zika vaccine were shaped by prior Japanese encephalitis virus (JEV) or yellow fever virus (YFV) vaccination. In addition, the TCR repertoires of a few flavivirus-naive individuals were analyzed at weeks 2, 6 and 52 after ZPIV vaccination began.

The CDR3 numbers 15 residues from cysteine through phenylalanine. The CDR3 DNA has 45 bases and is translated from base 1. The V end gives up 0 bases and the J end 7 bases, leaving 8 bases in the junction not matched to a gene. The germline V gene encodes CDR1 SGDLS and CDR2 YYNGEE. PBMCs were labeled with CellTrace CFSE and were cultured for over 5 days in RPMI containing around 7.7% human serum plus peptide pools at 0.85 to 1 ug/mL each. On a BD FACSAria, proliferating CD4 T cells were sorted without fixation as live CD56-CD19-CD16-CD3+CD4+ CFSE-low cells. Enrolled adults were healthy and were found to be seronegative for ZIKV, JEV, YFV, DENV and WNV by microneutralization screening. The samples were drawn from a phase 1 trial of an alum-adjuvanted Zika purified-inactivated virus (ZPIV) vaccine that was randomized, double-blinded and placebo-controlled. Peripheral blood mononuclear cells were isolated using a standard procedure and kept frozen in liquid nitrogen until needed.

Library method: 5' RACE. TCRbeta libraries were pooled in proportion to their sorted cell numbers before sequencing. Total RNA was extracted from sorted cells with RNAzol RT, and cDNA was synthesized with an oligo(dT) primer and a template-switching oligo. The TCRbeta V-CDR3-J region was amplified by PCR between a SMARTer oligo primer and a TCRbeta constant-region primer using Kapa HiFi. Illumina adaptors and sample-specific index barcodes were added in a second PCR, with HighPrep bead cleanup and a Bioanalyzer check confirming a band of roughly 650 bp. Libraries were sequenced on an Illumina MiSeq with 2x151 bp paired-end reads. The original methods were these. An in-house Java program demultiplexed the reads, while MiXCR assigned TCRbeta annotations and counted clonotypes. Repertoire overlap was measured with Morisita-Horn indices from the R package vegan, along with UPGMA clustering and Circos plots of recurring clonotypes. Shannon diversity and richness were each normalized to the maximum value possible given the input cell numbers, so the resulting values fell between 0 and 1. CDR3beta sequences were aligned using MUSCLE, distances were calculated using SeqinR, and multidimensional scaling was plotted in R. TCRdb reran the public reads through fastp at Q25 and MiXCR, keeping productive beta chains. A single entry per CDR3 protein holds the most common genes and DNA from its merged rows. The V and J calls, along with clone size, are taken from TCRdb and not from the paper's own processing. The sample table lists 1,600 or so distinct CDR3 sequences, 6.4% of them with a count of one. Around 29% of the sample comes from the top ten.

What the research found in general, with its limitations: CD8 T cell responses to ZIKV peptide pools were of very low magnitude and seen in only a few individuals. In JEV-pre-vaccinated donors, the repertoire richness of CD4 T cells responding to conserved ZIKV epitopes dropped significantly after ZPIV. JEV-pre-vaccinated donors showed higher repertoire similarity across time-points and stimulations than YFV-pre-vaccinated donors, indicating more clonotypes common to ZIKV and JEV stimulation. Samples grouped by participant and showed no similarity between individuals, suggesting that no public TCRs were detected. Because there were not enough samples, the peptide pools could not be deconvoluted, which meant the specific peptides behind the cross-reactive responses went unidentified. The analysis was restricted to a subset of trial participants with three doses and adequate samples, and the entire vaccinated cohort was not analyzed.

Within its sample, this clonotype is medium-sized (0.01 to 0.1%). Per-base qualities were not stored, and no clone one base away is much larger. Rearrangement joined TRBV9 to TRBJ2-5; 8 junctional bases match TRBD2. The origin of this receptor is an adult woman who received an inactivated Zika virus vaccine. The source material was antigen-activated CD4+ T cells from blood, cultured, sampled during a Zika inactivated vaccine study. Here the CDR3 is given as CASSVEGGGHLTQYF. The base sequence is TGTGCCAGCAGCGTAGAGGGCGGGGGGCACCTGACCCAGTACTTC. When the CDR3 is completed using the reference TRBV9 and TRBJ2-5 genes on either side, the full variable domain is DSGVTQTPKHLITATGQRVTLRCSPRSGDLSVYWYQQSLDQGLQFLIQYYNGEERAKGNILERFSAQQFPDLHSELNLSSLELGDSALYFCASSVEGGGHLTQYFGPGTRLLVL.